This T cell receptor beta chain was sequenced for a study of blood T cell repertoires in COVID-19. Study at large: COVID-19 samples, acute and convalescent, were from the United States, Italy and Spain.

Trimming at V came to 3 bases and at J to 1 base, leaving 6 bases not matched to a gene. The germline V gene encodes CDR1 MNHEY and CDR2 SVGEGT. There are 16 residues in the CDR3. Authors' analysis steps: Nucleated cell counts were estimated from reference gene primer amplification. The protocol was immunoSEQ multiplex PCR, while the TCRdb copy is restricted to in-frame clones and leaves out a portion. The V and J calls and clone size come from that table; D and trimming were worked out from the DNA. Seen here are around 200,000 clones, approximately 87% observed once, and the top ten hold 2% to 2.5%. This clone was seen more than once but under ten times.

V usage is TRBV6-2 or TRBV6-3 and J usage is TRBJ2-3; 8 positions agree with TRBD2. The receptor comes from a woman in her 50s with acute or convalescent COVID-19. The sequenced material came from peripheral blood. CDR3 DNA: TGTGCCAGCAGTTATAGCCGGCGGGGGGGCACAGATACGCAGTATTTT. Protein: CASSYSRRGGTDTQYF.